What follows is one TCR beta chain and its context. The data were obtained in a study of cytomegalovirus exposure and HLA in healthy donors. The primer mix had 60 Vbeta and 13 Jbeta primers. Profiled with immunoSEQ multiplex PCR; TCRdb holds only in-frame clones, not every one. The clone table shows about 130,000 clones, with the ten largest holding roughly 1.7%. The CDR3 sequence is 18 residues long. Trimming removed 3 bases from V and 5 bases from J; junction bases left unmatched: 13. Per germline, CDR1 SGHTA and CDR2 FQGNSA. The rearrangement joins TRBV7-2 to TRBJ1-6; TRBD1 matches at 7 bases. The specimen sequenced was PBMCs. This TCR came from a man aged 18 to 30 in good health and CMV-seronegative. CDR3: CASSFFGQAPLNNSPLHF. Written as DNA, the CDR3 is TGTGCCAGCAGCTTCTTTGGACAGGCCCCTCTCAATAATTCACCCCTCCACTTT.